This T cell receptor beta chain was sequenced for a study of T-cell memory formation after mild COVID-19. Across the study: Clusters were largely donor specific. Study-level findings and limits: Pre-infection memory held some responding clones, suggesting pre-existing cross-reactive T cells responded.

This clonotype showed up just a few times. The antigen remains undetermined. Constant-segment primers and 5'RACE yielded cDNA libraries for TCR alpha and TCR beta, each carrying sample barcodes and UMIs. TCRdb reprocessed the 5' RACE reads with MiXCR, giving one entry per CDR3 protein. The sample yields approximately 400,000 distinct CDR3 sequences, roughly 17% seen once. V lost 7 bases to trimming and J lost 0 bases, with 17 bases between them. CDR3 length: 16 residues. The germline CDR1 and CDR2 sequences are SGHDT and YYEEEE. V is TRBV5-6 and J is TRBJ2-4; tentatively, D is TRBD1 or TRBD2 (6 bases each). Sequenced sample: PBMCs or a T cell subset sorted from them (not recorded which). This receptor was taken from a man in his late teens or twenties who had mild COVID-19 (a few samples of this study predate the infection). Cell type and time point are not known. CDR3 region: CASFLRGEGAKNIQYF. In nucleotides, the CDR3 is TGTGCCAGCTTCCTTAGGGGGGAAGGAGCCAAAAACATTCAGTACTTC.